Listed below are T cell receptor beta chains from one sample, sequenced in a study of cytomegalovirus exposure and HLA in healthy donors. Profiled with immunoSEQ multiplex PCR; TCRdb holds only in-frame clones, not every one. The table has about 150,000 clones, around 75% seen once. What was sequenced was PBMCs. The receptor set was obtained from a man in his late teens or twenties in good health and CMV-seronegative. The CDR3 runs from the conserved cysteine through the conserved F or W. The D gene is left open where the match is weak. Clone size, where shown, is once, few, many, or a class for clones that have expanded.

-,TRBD1,TRBV7-9,16,TRBJ2-4,CASSTRGRQGRGIQYF,TGTGCCAGCAGCACCCGAGGTCGACAGGGCCGAGGCATTCAGTACTTC
-,TRBD2,TRBV14,15,TRBJ2-7,CASSQVTSGVYEQYF,TGTGCCAGCAGCCAAGTAACTAGCGGAGTATACGAGCAGTACTTC
-,TRBD2,TRBV11-2,14,TRBJ2-7,CASFGGGGSHEQYF,TGTGCCAGCTTCGGGGGGGGAGGGTCCCACGAGCAGTACTTC
-,-,TRBV4-1,16,TRBJ2-2,CASSPPLEGTTGELFF,TGCGCCAGCAGCCCCCCCCTGGAGGGTACAACCGGGGAGCTGTTTTTT
-,-,TRBV7-9,15,TRBJ2-1,CSSSVAAGAYNEQFF,TGTTCCAGCAGCGTCGCAGCGGGTGCCTACAATGAGCAGTTCTTC
-,-,TRBV2,14,TRBJ1-5,CASTGVEETQPQHF,TGTGCCAGCACAGGGGTGGAGGAGACTCAGCCCCAGCATTTT
-,TRBD1,TRBV27,16,TRBJ1-5,CASSLQGDRVNQPQHF,TGTGCCAGCAGTCTCCAAGGGGACAGGGTCAATCAGCCCCAGCATTTT
-,-,TRBV7-2,15,TRBJ2-3,CASSPQAAQGDTQYF,TGTGCCAGCAGCCCCCAGGCGGCCCAGGGAGATACGCAGTATTTT
once,TRBD2,TRBV7-2,14,TRBJ2-7,CASSPRLAAYEQYF,TGTGCCAGCAGCCCCCGACTAGCGGCATACGAGCAGTACTTC
-,TRBD1,TRBV2,14,TRBJ2-7,CASSVGTGNYEQYF,TGTGCCAGCAGTGTAGGGACAGGGAACTACGAGCAGTACTTC
few,TRBD2,TRBV6-4,16,TRBJ2-3,CASSLTSGVRADTQYF,TGTGCCAGCAGCCTTACTAGCGGGGTCCGAGCGGATACGCAGTATTTT
-,TRBD2,TRBV10-3,15,TRBJ2-7,CAISETPSGSYEQYF,TGTGCCATCAGTGAGACCCCTAGCGGATCCTACGAGCAGTACTTC
few,TRBD1,TRBV19,15,TRBJ1-1,CASSRQDRGLTEAFF,TGTGCCAGTAGCCGTCAAGACAGGGGGCTGACTGAAGCTTTCTTT
-,TRBD1,TRBV7-9,15,TRBJ1-1,CASSPGGQGNTEAFF,TGTGCCAGCAGCCCAGGGGGGCAGGGAAACACTGAAGCTTTCTTT
-,-,TRBV19,16,TRBJ1-4,CASSTRGEGTNEKLFF,TGTGCCAGTAGTACCCGGGGTGAGGGAACTAATGAAAAACTGTTTTTC
-,-,TRBV13,17,TRBJ1-2,CASSFLVSISGPYGYTF,TGTGCCAGCAGCTTCCTGGTCTCTATTTCAGGGCCGTATGGCTACACCTTC
few,-,TRBV2,13,TRBJ2-1,CASSSQGINEQFF,TGTGCCAGCAGTTCCCAGGGGATCAATGAGCAGTTCTTC